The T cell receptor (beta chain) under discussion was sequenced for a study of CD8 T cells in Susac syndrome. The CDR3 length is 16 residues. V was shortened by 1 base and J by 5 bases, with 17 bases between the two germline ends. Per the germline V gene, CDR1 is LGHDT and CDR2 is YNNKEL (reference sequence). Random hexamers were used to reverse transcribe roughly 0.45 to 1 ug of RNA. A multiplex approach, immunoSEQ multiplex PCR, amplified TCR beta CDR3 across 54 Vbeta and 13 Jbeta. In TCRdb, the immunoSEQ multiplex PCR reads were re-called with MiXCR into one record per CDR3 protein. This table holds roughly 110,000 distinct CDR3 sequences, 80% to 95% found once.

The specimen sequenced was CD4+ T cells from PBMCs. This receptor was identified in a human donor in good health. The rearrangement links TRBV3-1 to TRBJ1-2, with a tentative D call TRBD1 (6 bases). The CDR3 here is CASSQAAGARGYGYTF. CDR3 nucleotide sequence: TGTGCCAGCAGCCAAGCGGCAGGGGCCCGAGGGTATGGCTACACCTTC.